This is a list of T cell receptor beta chains from one sample in a study of control samples from healthy donors and cancer patients. Sequencing used immunoSEQ multiplex PCR; TCRdb keeps in-frame clones, though not all of them. The sample lists 100,000 to 150,000 clones; approximately 92% were seen once. The sample taken for sequencing was blood. These receptors came from a man in his late teens or twenties in good health. The CDR3 runs from the conserved cysteine through the conserved F or W. A D gene is named only where the DNA matches it firmly. Not every row has a clone size; where given, it reads once, few, many or a size class.

V	D	J	size	DNA	CDR3
TRBV4-2	TRBD1	TRBJ1-1	NA	TGTGCCAGCAGCCACTCCGGGACAGGGGGTATCACTGAAGCTTTCTTT	CASSHSGTGGITEAFF
TRBV28	TRBD2	TRBJ2-1	NA	TGTGCCAGCAGTTTAAGCGGGGGGGCCTTCAATGAGCAGTTCTTC	CASSLSGGAFNEQFF
TRBV7-7	TRBD2	TRBJ2-5	NA	TGTGCCAGCAGCCCCCGGACTAGTCGCGGAGAGACCCAGTACTTC	CASSPRTSRGETQYF
TRBV7-9	NA	TRBJ1-1	NA	TGTGCCGGCAAACGACCTGCGGACACTGAAGCTTTCTTT	CAGKRPADTEAFF
TRBV5-1	NA	TRBJ1-1	NA	TGCGCCAGCAGCTCAACGACAGACACTGAAGCTTTCTTT	CASSSTTDTEAFF
TRBV6-1	NA	TRBJ1-2	NA	TGTGCCAGCAGTGAAAGGGCAGTTTATGGCTACACCTTC	CASSERAVYGYTF
TRBV19	NA	TRBJ2-2	NA	TGTGCCAGTAGTAAAGGGGTGCCCGGGGAGCTGTTTTTT	CASSKGVPGELFF
TRBV5-1	NA	TRBJ1-5	few	TGCGCCAGCAGCTTGGATGCGGGGGGCCGGAATCAGCCCCAGCATTTT	CASSLDAGGRNQPQHF
TRBV12-5	TRBD1	TRBJ1-1	few	TGTGCTAGTGGTTTGGCAGGTCTCCGATATACCCGACAGGGTGGTGCTTTCTTT	CASGLAGLRYTRQGGAFF
TRBV7-6	TRBD1	TRBJ2-7	NA	TGTGCCAGCAGCCGGGACAGATACGAGCAGTACTTC	CASSRDRYEQYF
TRBV6-5	TRBD1	TRBJ1-1	NA	TGTGCCAGCAGTCCTCAGGGGGCCCTAAACACTGAAGCTTTCTTT	CASSPQGALNTEAFF
TRBV5-4	TRBD2	TRBJ2-1	NA	TGTGCCAGCAGGGGACTAGATGTACAGTTCTTC	CASRGLDVQFF
TRBV19	NA	TRBJ1-1	NA	TGTGCCAGTAGTACAGGGTGGACTGAAGCTTTCTTT	CASSTGWTEAFF
TRBV7-6	TRBD2	TRBJ2-1	NA	TGTGCCAGCAGCTTTCTAGCGGGCCCCAATGAGCAGTTCTTC	CASSFLAGPNEQFF
TRBV19	NA	TRBJ1-2	NA	TGTGCCAGTAGGCCCGGGACATTTGATAACTATGGCTACACCTTC	CASRPGTFDNYGYTF
TRBV6-1	NA	TRBJ2-7	once	TGTGCCAGCCGTGACGGTCTCTCCTACGAGCAGTACTTC	CASRDGLSYEQYF
TRBV4-2	TRBD2	TRBJ2-1	NA	TGTGCCAGCAGCCAGGTAGCGGGGGGGACAAACAATGAGCAGTTCTTC	CASSQVAGGTNNEQFF
TRBV3-1/TRBV3-2	TRBD2	TRBJ2-5	few	TGTGCCAGCAGCCCGAAATTTGGGGGGGTGACCCAGTACTTC	CASSPKFGGVTQYF
TRBV5-1	TRBD2	TRBJ2-3	NA	TGCGCCAGCAGCGCCCTAGCGGCCGACGGCACAGATACGCAGTATTTT	CASSALAADGTDTQYF
TRBV11-2	TRBD2	TRBJ2-3	NA	TGTGCCAGCAGCTTAGTCTGGCGGGGGGACGCAGATACGCAGTATTTT	CASSLVWRGDADTQYF
TRBV2	TRBD1	TRBJ1-1	NA	TGTGCCACCCAAGGACAGGCCTCGAACACTGAAGCTTTCTTT	CATQGQASNTEAFF
TRBV7-2	NA	TRBJ2-1	NA	TGTGCCAGCAGCTTAGCCGTTGGACTCCGGGGGCATGAGCAGTTCTTC	CASSLAVGLRGHEQFF
TRBV6-4	NA	TRBJ2-3	few	TGTGCCAGCAGTGACTCAGGGAGTAGCACAGATACGCAGTATTTT	CASSDSGSSTDTQYF